This T cell receptor beta chain was documented in a study of blood T cell repertoires in COVID-19 (dated by TCRdb to about 2020). About the full investigation: Collaborator samples came from the United States, Italy and Spain and covered acute and convalescent phases of COVID-19. Nearly every sample came with metadata listing a de-identified subject ID, COVID-19 status, age in years and sex. Subjects who had been exposed to COVID-19, were actively infected with it, or had recovered from it provided the deeply sampled blood TCRbeta repertoires that made up the dataset. Samples came from the ongoing ImmuneRACE study (first 160 participants) plus 1,254 subjects from 6 global collaborators. Where available, HLA class I and class II types were obtained from metadata supplied by the sample provider rather than from assay-based typing. The repertoires were made available in a free public database intended to serve as a resource for research on the immune response to SARS-CoV-2. The material from the prospective study consisted of cDNA or gDNA derived from T cells, B-cell-depleted T cells, or PBMCs.

The germline V gene encodes CDR1 SGHTA and CDR2 FQGNSA. Its CDR3 holds 16 amino acids, cysteine through phenylalanine. CDR3 DNA is the only sequence kept; it has 48 bases, read in frame from the first base. Relative to germline, V is 1 base shorter and J is 4 bases shorter, with 15 bases between their ends. With respect to this clone: No cognate antigen has been identified for it. No much larger clonotype is one base removed from it; base qualities were not supplied.

Samples from volunteer blood donors who had recovered from COVID-19 were contributed by a second Seattle source. Whole blood was collected in K2EDTA tubes by collaborating institutions according to the institutions' own protocols. For TCRbeta analysis, collaborator samples were shipped as frozen whole blood, as isolated PBMCs, or as DNA extracted from either sample type. The research as a whole found: The amount of clinical and demographic metadata varied by source and participant and was provided uncurated.

TCRbeta CDR3 regions were amplified from genomic DNA using the immunoSEQ Assay, a bias-controlled multiplex PCR. Regarding the original processing steps: The number of nucleated cells in each sample was estimated from the amplification of reference gene primers within the assay. To quantify the absolute abundance of each unique TCRbeta CDR3 rearrangement, sequence reads were collapsed and filtered. Productive Simpson clonality was computed per sample as the square root of Simpson's diversity index over productive rearrangements. Not all clones reach the TCRdb copy of this immuneACCESS table, which keeps in-frame sequences only. Checked studies attribute under half of the gap to unresolved V genes and leave the rest unexplained. That table is the source of V, J and clone size, and D and trimming were worked out from the DNA. Within this sample are about 170,000 clones, with more than 70% of them counted one time only. Roughly 1.9% of the sample is held by the ten biggest clonotypes.

The source material was peripheral blood. This TCR was sampled from a man aged 50 to 59 who had recovered from COVID-19. The sequence joins TRBV7-2 to TRBJ2-3; the D gene is perhaps TRBD1, on 5 matching bases. DNA sequence: TGTGCCAGCAGCTTAGAGGCAGGGATAAGCGCAGATACGCAGTATTTT. This translates into CASSLEAGISADTQYF.